The 19 T cell receptor beta chains below were found in one sample sequenced in a study of shared clonotypes between healthy human individuals. Assay: immunoSEQ multiplex PCR; the TCRdb copy retains only in-frame clones and omits some. The data contain approximately 2.1 million clones, over 90% of them singletons. Specimen: naive CD4+ T cells from PBMCs. Described subset: CD45RA+ positively selected. These receptors all come from a man aged 18 to 29 in good health. Some clones in this sample may be carry-over from other donors' samples.

This chain joins TRBV6-1 and TRBJ2-5, with D maybe TRBD1 (6 bases). The CDR3 loop spans 12 amino acids. CDR1 is MNHNS and CDR2 is SASEGT in the germline V gene. V dropped 7 bases and J dropped 9 bases, with 15 bases sitting between them. The CDR3 spells CASTRTYRAQYF. CDR3 DNA sequence: TGTGCCAGCACTAGGACCTACAGGGCCCAGTACTTC.

Remarks on this clone: Other DNA sequences of this sample code for an identical CDR3. V is TRBV7-2 and J is TRBJ2-7, with 12 bases that match TRBD2. The CDR3 has 15 residues. Germline loops: CDR1 SGHTA, CDR2 FQGNSA. V lost 5 bases to trimming and J lost 3 bases; unmatched junction nucleotides: 5. The CDR3 bases are TGTGCCAGCAGCCCCCGACTAGCGGGAGACTACGAGCAGTACTTC. Its translation is CASSPRLAGDYEQYF. Based on the CDR3 plus reference TRBV7-2 and TRBJ2-7, the full variable domain is GAGVSQSPSNKVTEKGKDVELRCDPISGHTALYWYRQSLGQGLEFLIYFQGNSAPDKSGLPSDRFSAERTGGSVSTLTIQRTQQEDSAVYLCASSPRLAGDYEQYFGPGTRLTVT.

J is TRBJ1-1 and V is TRBV28; D is unresolved. The germline CDR1 and CDR2 sequences are MDHEN and SYDVKM. CDR3 length equals 15 residues. The germline V and J ends were trimmed by 5 bases and 6 bases, with 19 bases remaining between them. DNA for the CDR3: TGTGCCAGCAGTCCGCCCGGTCGCCTGGGCGCTGAAGCTTTCTTT. This gives the protein CASSPPGRLGAEAFF.

The chain joins TRBV15 to TRBJ2-7; possibly TRBD1 or TRBD2 for D (5 bases each). V was trimmed by 1 base and J by 6 bases, leaving 19 bases between them. The germline CDR1 and CDR2 sequences are LNHNV and YYDKDF (reference sequence). The CDR3 spans 16 residues. The CDR3 DNA is TGTGCCACCAGCAGAGGGGGGATCTTGGGTTGGAGCGAGCAGTACTTC. It translates to CATSRGGILGWSEQYF. Complete variable domain (other parts from reference TRBV15 and TRBJ2-7): DAMVIQNPRYQVTQFGKPVTLSCSQTLNHNVMYWYQQKSSQAPKLLFHYYDKDFNNEADTPDNFQSRRPNTSFCFLDIRSPGLGDTAMYLCATSRGGILGWSEQYFGPGTRLTVT.

Concerning this clone: The sample carries other DNA sequences with the same CDR3. The chain couples TRBV6-5 to TRBJ2-1; D is undetermined. There are 15 residues in the CDR3. V was clipped by 2 bases and J by 0 bases, with 8 bases between them. Germline values: CDR1 MNHEY, CDR2 SVGAGI. The CDR3 DNA follows: TGTGCCAGCAGTTACGGTCTCAGCTCCTACAATGAGCAGTTCTTC. Encoded protein: CASSYGLSSYNEQFF.

The rearrangement links TRBV11-2 to TRBJ2-7, with 8 bases identical to TRBD1. The germline V gene encodes CDR1 SGHAT and CDR2 FQNNGV. The trim removed 11 bases at V and 4 bases at J, leaving 7 bases unmatched. The CDR3 runs to 12 residues. For the CDR3, the DNA is TGTGCCGGGCAGGGGGCTGGTTACGAGCAGTACTTC. Its translation: CAGQGAGYEQYF.

The chain is built from TRBV30 and TRBJ1-1; unclear D gene. V was cut by 7 bases and J by 2 bases, with 11 bases left in between. The germline CDR1 and CDR2 sequences are GTSNPN and SVGIG (reference sequence). This CDR3 is built from 12 residues. CDR3 in amino acids: CASSGNNTEAFF. CDR3 bases: TGTGCCTCGTCCGGGAATAACACTGAAGCTTTCTTT.

The chain is built from TRBV2 and TRBJ2-1, with 8 bases fitting TRBD2. V gave up 3 bases and J gave up 7 bases; unmatched junction bases: 2. Per the germline V gene, CDR1 is SNHLY and CDR2 is FYNNEI. The CDR3 loop spans 13 amino acids. Here the CDR3 reads CASSDQRENEQFF. CDR3 in DNA: TGTGCCAGCAGTGACCAGCGGGAGAATGAGCAGTTCTTC.

This chain joins TRBV5-1 and TRBJ1-2; unclear D gene. V was clipped by 5 bases and J by 4 bases, with 12 bases between them. There are 13 residues in the CDR3. Germline CDR1 reads SGHRS; CDR2 reads YFSETQ. This CDR3 is CASRGSEGYGYTF. CDR3 coding DNA: TGCGCCAGCAGGGGGAGCGAGGGCTATGGCTACACCTTC. Based on the CDR3 plus reference TRBV5-1 and TRBJ1-2, the full variable domain is KAGVTQTPRYLIKTRGQQVTLSCSPISGHRSVSWYQQTPGQGLQFLFEYFSETQRNKGNFPGRFSGRQFSNSRSEMNVSTLELGDSALYLCASRGSEGYGYTFGSGTRLTVV.

The J gene is TRBJ2-2, the V gene TRBV29-1; D uncertain. Germline CDR1 SQVTM, CDR2 ANQGSEA. This CDR3 region has 14 residues. Trimming took off 0 bases at V and 7 bases at J, with 12 bases between the two ends. CDR3 sequence (DNA): TGCAGCGTTGAAGAGGAGTCGCCGGGCGGGGAGCTGTTTTTT. Translating gives CSVEEESPGGELFF.

This chain connects TRBV6-6 to TRBJ1-1, with D hard to call. Deletions cut 2 bases from V and 1 base from J, with 11 bases between. Germline CDR1 MNHNY, CDR2 SVGAGI (reference sequence). CDR3 length: 15 residues. The CDR3 nucleotides read TGTGCCAGCAGTTACCCGAACAGCCCGAACACTGAAGCTTTCTTT. As protein: CASSYPNSPNTEAFF.

The chain combines TRBV4-3 with TRBJ1-2; D gene ambiguous. This CDR3 contains 19 residues. Trimming pared 0 bases from V and 3 bases from J, leaving 23 bases between. Germline values: CDR1 LGHNA, CDR2 YSLEER. CDR3 DNA: TGCGCCAGCAGCCAAGATGTGAGTATCGGTTGGGATCAGCACTATGGCTACACCTTC. Its translation: CASSQDVSIGWDQHYGYTF.

This chain uses TRBV28 with TRBJ1-5; D is uncertain. This CDR3 has 12 residues. Germline assignment: CDR1 MDHEN and CDR2 SYDVKM. The V end was cut by 7 bases, the J end by 6 bases, with 10 bases between. The CDR3 spells CASTYGRQPQHF. The CDR3 bases are TGTGCCAGCACTTATGGTCGTCAGCCCCAGCATTTT.

This chain links TRBV28 with TRBJ1-2; weak D call: TRBD1 (6 bases). The CDR3 runs 15 residues. With 6 bases removed from V and 4 bases from J, the gap between germline ends came to 18 bases. The V gene's germline CDR1 is MDHEN and CDR2 SYDVKM. The CDR3 DNA is TGTGCCAGCAGCGAACGGTCCCGGACAGCCTATGGCTACACCTTC. Translating gives CASSERSRTAYGYTF.

The gene calls are TRBV25-1 and TRBJ1-2, with 7 bases lining up with TRBD1. The CDR3 is 13 amino acids. The V and J ends lost 6 bases and 4 bases, in that order; junction bases with no gene match: 5. In germline, CDR1 is MGHDK, CDR2 SYGVNS. This CDR3 reads CASSHRGSYGYTF. DNA for the CDR3: TGTGCCAGCAGCCACAGGGGTAGCTATGGCTACACCTTC.

The CDR3 coding sequence is TGTGCCAGCGGGGCTAGCACCGGGGAGCTGTTTTTT. Translated: CASGASTGELFF. The chain carries TRBV6-5 and TRBJ2-2, with D perhaps TRBD1 (5 bases). The CDR3 is 12 amino acids. Germline V gene sequence: CDR1 MNHEY, CDR2 SVGAGI. Trimming stripped 8 bases from V and 4 bases from J, with 8 bases between.

The chain recombines TRBV7-2 with TRBJ1-3; 8 nucleotides agree with TRBD1. Germline values: CDR1 SGHTA, CDR2 FQGNSA. The CDR3 is 16 amino acids. J gave up 2 bases and V 1 base, and 4 bases lay outside the gene matches. This CDR3 reads CASSLGPQGAGNTIYF. The CDR3 region has the DNA TGTGCCAGCAGCTTAGGCCCACAGGGGGCTGGAAACACCATATATTTT.

With regard to this clone: Other nucleotide sequences from this sample produce the same CDR3. V usage is TRBV6-5 and J usage is TRBJ2-7; 10 bases agree with TRBD1. V lost 6 bases, J lost 4 bases, and 3 bases stayed unmatched. Germline V gives CDR1 MNHEY, CDR2 SVGAGI. This CDR3 region has 13 residues. The CDR3 DNA reads as TGTGCCAGCAGGCGGGACAGGGGTTACGAGCAGTACTTC. The encoded protein is CASRRDRGYEQYF.

The chain links TRBV2 to TRBJ2-5; 13 nucleotides line up with TRBD2. From germline, CDR1 is SNHLY and CDR2 FYNNEI. V lost 1 base to trimming and J lost 2 bases; unmatched junction nucleotides: 7. This CDR3 has 18 residues. CDR3 loop: CASSEGPPGLAGQETQYF. The CDR3 DNA follows: TGTGCCAGCAGTGAAGGACCCCCGGGACTAGCGGGGCAAGAGACCCAGTACTTC.